This entry is about one TCR beta chain. The entry originates in a study of blood T cell repertoires in COVID-19. Whole-study context: Acute and convalescent COVID-19 samples came from the United States, Italy and Spain. The cDNA or gDNA used as material had been derived from T cells, B-cell-depleted T cells, or PBMCs.

Source study methods: From reference gene primer amplification, estimates of nucleated cell counts were derived. Measured with immunoSEQ multiplex PCR; TCRdb has only the in-frame clones, and not every one. D and trimming come from the DNA, and the V and J calls and clone size come from that table. The sample lists about 300,000 clones, 70% to 90% occurring once. V shed 1 base and J shed 4 bases, with 7 bases lying between them. The CDR3 is made up of 13 amino acids. Seattle-derived patients entered the study during active infection and were followed longitudinally. The specimen was peripheral blood. The V gene is TRBV12-3 or TRBV12-4, the J gene TRBJ1-1; perhaps TRBD1 as D (6 bases). The sequence was collected from a woman aged 50 to 65 with COVID-19, enrolled during active disease. The DNA of the CDR3 is TGTGCCAGCAGTTTAGGCAGGGGCACTGAAGCTTTCTTT. This gives the protein CASSLGRGTEAFF.